This is a list of T cell receptor beta chains from one sample in a study of CD8+ T cells in alopecia areata. Profiling relied on immunoSEQ multiplex PCR, and the TCRdb table lists in-frame clones only, not all of them. This sample has roughly 200,000 clones; approximately 45% occur once, and the top ten carry 2.6%. This material consisted of CD4+ T cells sorted from blood, taken at roughly week 36, from a patient treated with tofacitinib. These receptors all stem from a human donor with alopecia areata. CDR3s include the opening cysteine and the closing phenylalanine or tryptophan. Each record gives: V gene, D gene, J gene, clone size, CDR3 protein, CDR3 DNA. The D gene is left open where the match is weak. A clone size is listed for some rows: how often the clone was seen (once, few, many), or a class if it is expanded.

TRBV5-4	NA	TRBJ1-1	few	CASSQQGLAEAFF	TGTGCCAGCAGCCAACAGGGTTTGGCTGAAGCTTTCTTT
TRBV7-9	NA	TRBJ2-7	NA	CASSSLNRIPYEQYF	TGTGCCAGCAGCTCCCTAAACCGGATCCCCTACGAGCAGTACTTC
TRBV2	TRBD2	TRBJ2-3	NA	CASSESLAAVTDTQYF	TGTGCCAGCAGTGAATCCCTAGCGGCAGTCACAGATACGCAGTATTTT
TRBV5-1	TRBD2	TRBJ2-3	few	CASRRTSGVTDTQYF	TGCGCCAGCAGGAGGACTAGCGGCGTCACAGATACGCAGTATTTT
TRBV4-1	NA	TRBJ2-6	NA	CASSQGPTSSGANVLTF	TGCGCCAGCAGCCAAGGACCGACGAGCTCTGGGGCCAACGTCCTGACTTTC
TRBV29-1	NA	TRBJ2-1	few	CSVGRGFDNEQFF	TGCAGCGTTGGAAGGGGCTTCGACAATGAGCAGTTCTTC
TRBV25-1	NA	TRBJ1-6	NA	CASSEGWQGRSPLHF	TGTGCCAGCAGTGAAGGGTGGCAGGGGCGTTCACCCCTCCACTTT
TRBV30	NA	TRBJ2-4	NA	CAWRRPRVVDIQYF	TGTGCCTGGAGGCGACCCCGGGTGGTGGACATTCAGTACTTC
TRBV18	NA	TRBJ2-5	NA	CASSPNFGKETQYF	TGTGCCAGCTCACCCAACTTTGGGAAGGAGACCCAGTACTTC
TRBV5-5	NA	TRBJ2-3	few	CASSPPGATDTQYF	TGTGCCAGCAGCCCCCCGGGAGCCACAGATACGCAGTATTTT
TRBV11-3	NA	TRBJ2-3	NA	CASSRGGVSDTQYF	TGTGCCAGCAGCCGAGGTGGGGTATCAGATACGCAGTATTTT
TRBV5-4	NA	TRBJ1-5	NA	CASTVNQVSQPQHF	TGTGCCAGCACCGTTAATCAAGTTTCTCAGCCCCAGCATTTT
TRBV15	NA	TRBJ2-1	NA	CATSRELAREQFF	TGTGCCACCAGCAGAGAACTAGCTCGTGAGCAGTTCTTC
TRBV29-1	NA	TRBJ2-7	few	CSVGVGRGTGFSDEQYF	TGCAGCGTTGGTGTCGGGAGGGGGACAGGGTTTTCGGACGAGCAGTACTTC
TRBV11-2	TRBD2	TRBJ2-3	NA	CASSLDLGRTDTQYF	TGTGCCAGCAGCTTAGATCTCGGGAGGACAGATACGCAGTATTTT
TRBV6-5	NA	TRBJ2-5	NA	CASSYSQGGGTQYF	TGTGCCAGCAGTTACTCCCAAGGGGGGGGGACCCAGTACTTC
TRBV4-1	NA	TRBJ2-7	NA	CASSETPISYEQYF	TGCGCCAGCTCAGAGACCCCCATTTCCTACGAGCAGTACTTC
TRBV25-1	NA	TRBJ2-7	NA	CASSGSPRGEQYF	TGTGCCAGCAGTGGATCCCCTCGTGGCGAGCAGTACTTC
TRBV30	NA	TRBJ1-1	few	CAWSPDRRGAFF	TGTGCCTGGAGCCCGGACAGACGGGGAGCTTTCTTT
TRBV14	TRBD1	TRBJ2-5	few	CASSLLGTATQETQYF	TGTGCCAGCAGCCTTCTCGGGACAGCGACTCAAGAGACCCAGTACTTC
TRBV29-1	NA	TRBJ2-1	few	CSGGSYNEQFF	TGCAGCGGAGGTTCCTACAATGAGCAGTTCTTC
TRBV6-6	TRBD1	TRBJ2-5	few	CASSWTTGRETQYF	TGTGCCAGCAGTTGGACGACAGGGCGAGAGACCCAGTACTTC
TRBV7-2	NA	TRBJ1-2	NA	CASSLAGGKEGYTF	TGTGCCAGCAGCTTAGCCGGGGGAAAGGAAGGCTACACCTTC
TRBV30	TRBD1	TRBJ1-4	few	CAWSRDRAPEKLFF	TGTGCCTGGAGCCGGGACAGGGCGCCAGAAAAACTGTTTTTT
TRBV30	NA	TRBJ2-5	few	CAWDRDPQYF	TGTGCCTGGGACCGGGATCCCCAGTACTTC
TRBV7-9	NA	TRBJ1-2	few	CASSLIGQLPGYTF	TGTGCCAGCAGCCTCATAGGACAGCTTCCTGGCTACACCTTC
TRBV4-2	TRBD2	TRBJ2-3	few	CASSQVIAGGSDTQYF	TGTGCCAGCAGCCAAGTAATAGCGGGAGGGTCAGATACGCAGTATTTT
TRBV4-2	NA	TRBJ2-7	NA	CASSQAGLADSSYEQYF	TGTGCCAGCAGCCAAGCGGGGTTAGCGGATAGCTCCTACGAGCAGTACTTC
TRBV15	NA	TRBJ2-5	NA	CATSRGDGETQYF	TGTGCCACCAGCAGAGGGGACGGGGAGACCCAGTACTTC
TRBV29-1	NA	TRBJ1-1	NA	CSGREVVSEAFF	TGCAGCGGTCGTGAAGTGGTATCTGAAGCTTTCTTT
TRBV19	TRBD1	TRBJ2-2	few	CASKGTARLLGELFF	TGTGCCAGTAAGGGGACAGCTCGTCTGCTTGGGGAGCTGTTTTTT